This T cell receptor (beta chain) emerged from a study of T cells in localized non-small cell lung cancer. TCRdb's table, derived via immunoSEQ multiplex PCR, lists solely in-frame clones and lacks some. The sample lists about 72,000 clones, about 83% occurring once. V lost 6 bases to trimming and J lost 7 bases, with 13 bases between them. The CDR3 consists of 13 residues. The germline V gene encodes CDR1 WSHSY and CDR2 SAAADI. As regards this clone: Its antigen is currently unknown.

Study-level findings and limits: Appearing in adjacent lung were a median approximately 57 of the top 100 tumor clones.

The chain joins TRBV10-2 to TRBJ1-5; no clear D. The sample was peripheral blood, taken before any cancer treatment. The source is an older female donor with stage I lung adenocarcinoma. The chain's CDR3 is CASRETGRQPQHF. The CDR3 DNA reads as TGCGCCAGCAGAGAGACCGGGCGGCAGCCCCAGCATTTT.